The source of this T cell receptor beta chain is a study of blood T cell repertoires in COVID-19. The germline CDR1 and CDR2 sequences are SSHAT and FNYEAQ (reference sequence). Deletions cut 1 base from V and 0 bases from J, with 9 bases between. The CDR3 contains 16 residues. TCRdb's copy holds only in-frame clones and misses some; the assay was immunoSEQ multiplex PCR. The sample holds 300,000 to 400,000 clones, 87% seen once. What was sequenced was PBMCs or T cells enriched from blood (not recorded which). This sequence originates from a woman in her thirties who had recovered from COVID-19. The chain links TRBV7-7 to TRBJ2-2, with a possible D match to TRBD1 (6 bases). CDR3 protein: CASSLVQGANTGELFF. DNA of the CDR3: TGTGCCAGCAGCTTAGTACAGGGAGCGAACACCGGGGAGCTGTTTTTT.